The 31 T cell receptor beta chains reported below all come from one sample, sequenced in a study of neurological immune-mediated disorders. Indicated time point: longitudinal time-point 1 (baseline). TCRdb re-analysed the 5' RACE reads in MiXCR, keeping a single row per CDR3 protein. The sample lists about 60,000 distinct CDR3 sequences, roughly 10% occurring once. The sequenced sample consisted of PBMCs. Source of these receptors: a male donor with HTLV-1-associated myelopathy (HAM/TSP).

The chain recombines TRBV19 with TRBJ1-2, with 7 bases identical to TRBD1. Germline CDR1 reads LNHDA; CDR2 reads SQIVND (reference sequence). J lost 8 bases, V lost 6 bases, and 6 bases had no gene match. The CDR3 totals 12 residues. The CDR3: CASRNRGDGYTF. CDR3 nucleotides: TGTGCCAGTAGGAACAGGGGAGACGGCTACACCTTC. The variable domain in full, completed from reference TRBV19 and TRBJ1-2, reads DGGITQSPKYLFRKEGQNVTLSCEQNLNHDAMYWYRQDPGQGLRLIYYSQIVNDFQKGDIAEGYSVSREKKESFPLTVTSAQKNPTAFYLCASRNRGDGYTFGSGTRLTVV.

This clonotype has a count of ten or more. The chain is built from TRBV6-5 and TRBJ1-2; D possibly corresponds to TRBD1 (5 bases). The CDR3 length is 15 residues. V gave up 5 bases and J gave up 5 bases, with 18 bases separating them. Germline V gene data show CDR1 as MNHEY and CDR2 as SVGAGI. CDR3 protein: CASSPSPQGGYGYTF. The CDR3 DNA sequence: TGTGCCAGCAGTCCCTCCCCGCAGGGAGGGTATGGCTACACCTTC.

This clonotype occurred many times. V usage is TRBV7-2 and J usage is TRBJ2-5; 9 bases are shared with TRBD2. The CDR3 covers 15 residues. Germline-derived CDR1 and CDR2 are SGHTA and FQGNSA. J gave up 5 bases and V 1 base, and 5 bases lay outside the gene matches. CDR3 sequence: CASSLGRLAEETQYF. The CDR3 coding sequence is TGTGCCAGCAGCTTAGGGAGACTAGCGGAGGAGACCCAGTACTTC.

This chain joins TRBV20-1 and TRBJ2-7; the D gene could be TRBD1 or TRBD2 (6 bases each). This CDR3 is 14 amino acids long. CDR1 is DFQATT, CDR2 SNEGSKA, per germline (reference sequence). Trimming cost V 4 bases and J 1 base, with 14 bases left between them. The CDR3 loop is CSATKEGVSYEQYF. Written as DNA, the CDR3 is TGCAGTGCTACGAAGGAGGGGGTATCCTACGAGCAGTACTTC.

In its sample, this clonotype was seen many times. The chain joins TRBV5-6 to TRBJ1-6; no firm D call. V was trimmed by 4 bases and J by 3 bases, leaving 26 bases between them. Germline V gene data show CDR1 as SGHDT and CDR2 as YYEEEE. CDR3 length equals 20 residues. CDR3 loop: CASSQIGPAKVQLYNSPLHF. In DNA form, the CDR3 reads TGTGCCAGCAGCCAGATTGGTCCCGCCAAAGTACAGCTCTATAATTCACCCCTCCACTTT.

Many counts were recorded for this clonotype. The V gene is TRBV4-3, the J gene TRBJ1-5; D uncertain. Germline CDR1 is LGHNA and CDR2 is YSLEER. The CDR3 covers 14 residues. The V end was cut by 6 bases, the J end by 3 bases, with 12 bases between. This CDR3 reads CASSIDWNNQPQHF. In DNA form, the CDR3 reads TGCGCCAGCAGTATAGACTGGAACAATCAGCCCCAGCATTTT.

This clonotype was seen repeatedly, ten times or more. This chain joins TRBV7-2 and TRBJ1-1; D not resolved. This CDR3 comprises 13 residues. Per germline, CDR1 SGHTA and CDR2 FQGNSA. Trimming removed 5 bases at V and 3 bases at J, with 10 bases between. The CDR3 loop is CASSRDRYTEAFF. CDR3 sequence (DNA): TGTGCCAGCAGCCGCGACCGGTACACTGAAGCTTTCTTT.

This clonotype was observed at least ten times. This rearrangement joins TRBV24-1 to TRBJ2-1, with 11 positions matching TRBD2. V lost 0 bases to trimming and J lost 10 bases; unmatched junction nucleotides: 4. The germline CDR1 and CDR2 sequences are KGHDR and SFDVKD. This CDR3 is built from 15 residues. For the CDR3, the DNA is TGTGCCACCAGTGATTTGACTAGCGGGGGAGAGGAGCAGTTCTTC. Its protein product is CATSDLTSGGEEQFF.

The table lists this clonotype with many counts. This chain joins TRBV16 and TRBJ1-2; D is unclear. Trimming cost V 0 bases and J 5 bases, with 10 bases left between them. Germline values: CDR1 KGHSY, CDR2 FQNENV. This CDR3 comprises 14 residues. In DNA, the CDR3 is TGTGCCAGCAGCCAATCTGTGACACGATATGGCTACACCTTC. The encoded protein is CASSQSVTRYGYTF.

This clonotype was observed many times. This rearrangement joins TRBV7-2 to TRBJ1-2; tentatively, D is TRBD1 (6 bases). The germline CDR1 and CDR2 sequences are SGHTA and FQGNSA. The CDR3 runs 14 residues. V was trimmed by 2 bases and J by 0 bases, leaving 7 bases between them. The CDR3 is CASSLSGANYGYTF. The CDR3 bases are TGTGCCAGCAGCTTATCAGGGGCTAACTATGGCTACACCTTC.

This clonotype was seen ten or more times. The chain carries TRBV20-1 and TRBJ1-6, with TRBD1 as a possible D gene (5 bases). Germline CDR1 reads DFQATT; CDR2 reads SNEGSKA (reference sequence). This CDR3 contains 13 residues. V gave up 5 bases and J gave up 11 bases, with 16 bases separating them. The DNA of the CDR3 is TGCAGTGCTGGGGGGGGGGACGGGGCACCCCTCCACTTT. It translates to CSAGGGDGAPLHF.

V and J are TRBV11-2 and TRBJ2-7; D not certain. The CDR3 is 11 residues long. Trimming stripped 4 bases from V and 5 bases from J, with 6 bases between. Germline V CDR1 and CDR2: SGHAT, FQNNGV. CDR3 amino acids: CASSSGDEQYF. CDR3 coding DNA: TGTGCCAGCAGCTCGGGCGACGAGCAGTACTTC.

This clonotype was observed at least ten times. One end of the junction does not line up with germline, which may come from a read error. CDR3 sequence: CASSPGGFNEAFF. The CDR3 nucleotides read TGTGCTAGCAGCCCTGGGGGTTTTAATGAAGCTTTCTTT. The V gene is TRBV7-7, the J gene TRBJ1-1; D might be TRBD1 (5 bases). This CDR3 spans 13 amino acids. Germline lookup yields CDR1 SSHAT and CDR2 FNYEAQ (reference sequence).

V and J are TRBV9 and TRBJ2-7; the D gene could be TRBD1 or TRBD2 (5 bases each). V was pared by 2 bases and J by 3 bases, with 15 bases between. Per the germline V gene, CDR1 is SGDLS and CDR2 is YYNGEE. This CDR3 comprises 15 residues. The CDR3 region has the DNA TGTGCCAGCAGCGTGGGGGAGTTACAGGACTACGAGCAGTACTTC. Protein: CASSVGELQDYEQYF.

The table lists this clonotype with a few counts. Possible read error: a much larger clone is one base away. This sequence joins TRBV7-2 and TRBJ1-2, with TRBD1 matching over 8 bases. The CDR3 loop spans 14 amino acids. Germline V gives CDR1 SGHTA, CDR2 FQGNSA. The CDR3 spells CVSSLVDRGYGYTF. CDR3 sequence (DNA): TGTGTCAGCAGCTTAGTTGACAGGGGATATGGCTACACCTTC.

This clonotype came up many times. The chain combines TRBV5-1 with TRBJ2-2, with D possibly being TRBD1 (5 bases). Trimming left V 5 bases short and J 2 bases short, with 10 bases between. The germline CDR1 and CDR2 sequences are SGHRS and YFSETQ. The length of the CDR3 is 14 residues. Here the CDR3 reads CASRVRANTGELFF. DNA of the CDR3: TGCGCCAGCAGAGTCAGGGCTAACACCGGGGAGCTGTTTTTT.

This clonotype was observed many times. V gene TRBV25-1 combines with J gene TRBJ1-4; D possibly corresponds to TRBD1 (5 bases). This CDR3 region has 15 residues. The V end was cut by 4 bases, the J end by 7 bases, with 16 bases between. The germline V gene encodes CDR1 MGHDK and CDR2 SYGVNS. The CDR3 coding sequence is TGTGCCAGCAGTGCCCAGGGATTACGCGGTGAAAAACTGTTTTTT. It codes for CASSAQGLRGEKLFF.

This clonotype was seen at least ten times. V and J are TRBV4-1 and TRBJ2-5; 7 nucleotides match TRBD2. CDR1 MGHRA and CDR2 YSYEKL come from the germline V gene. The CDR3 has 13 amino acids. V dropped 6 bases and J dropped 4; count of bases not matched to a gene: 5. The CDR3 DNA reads TGCGCCAGCAGTCGACTAGCAGGAGAGACCCAGTACTTC. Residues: CASSRLAGETQYF.

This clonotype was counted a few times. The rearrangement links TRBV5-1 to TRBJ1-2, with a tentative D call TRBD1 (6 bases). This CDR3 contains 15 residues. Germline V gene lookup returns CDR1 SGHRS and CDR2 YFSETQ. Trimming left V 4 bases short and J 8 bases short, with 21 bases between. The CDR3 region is CASSPLSSGAEGYTF. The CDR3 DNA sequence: TGCGCCAGCAGCCCCCTCTCTTCGGGGGCGGAGGGCTACACCTTC. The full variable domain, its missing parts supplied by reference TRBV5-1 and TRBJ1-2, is KAGVTQTPRYLIKTRGQQVTLSCSPISGHRSVSWYQQTPGQGLQFLFEYFSETQRNKGNFPGRFSGRQFSNSRSEMNVSTLELGDSALYLCASSPLSSGAEGYTFGSGTRLTVV.

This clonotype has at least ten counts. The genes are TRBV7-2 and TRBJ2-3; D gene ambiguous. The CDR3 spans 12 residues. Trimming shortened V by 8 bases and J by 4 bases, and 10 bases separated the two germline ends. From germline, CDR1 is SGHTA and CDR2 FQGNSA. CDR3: CASGRLADTQYF. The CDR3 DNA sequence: TGTGCCAGCGGCCGTCTGGCAGATACGCAGTATTTT.

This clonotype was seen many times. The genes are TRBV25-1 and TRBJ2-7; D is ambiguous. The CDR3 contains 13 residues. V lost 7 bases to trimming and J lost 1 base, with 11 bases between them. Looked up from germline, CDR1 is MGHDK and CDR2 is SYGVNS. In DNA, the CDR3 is TGTGCCAGCAATGACGACCTATCCTACGAGCAGTACTTC. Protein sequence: CASNDDLSYEQYF.

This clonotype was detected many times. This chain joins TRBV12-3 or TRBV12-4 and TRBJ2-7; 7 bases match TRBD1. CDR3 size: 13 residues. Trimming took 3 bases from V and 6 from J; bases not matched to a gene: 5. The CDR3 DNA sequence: TGTGCCAGCAGTTTGAAGGGGGCTGGCGAGCAGTACTTC. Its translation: CASSLKGAGEQYF.

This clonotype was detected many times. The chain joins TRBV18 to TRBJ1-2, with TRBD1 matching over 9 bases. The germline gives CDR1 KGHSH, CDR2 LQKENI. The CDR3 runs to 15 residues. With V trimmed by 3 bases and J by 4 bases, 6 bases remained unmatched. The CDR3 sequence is CASSPPGQGFYGYTF. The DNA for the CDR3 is TGTGCCAGCTCACCGCCCGGACAGGGGTTCTATGGCTACACCTTC.

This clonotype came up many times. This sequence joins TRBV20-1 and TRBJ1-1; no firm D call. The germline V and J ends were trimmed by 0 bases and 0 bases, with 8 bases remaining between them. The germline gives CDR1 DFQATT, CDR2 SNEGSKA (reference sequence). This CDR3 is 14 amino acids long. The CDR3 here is CSARDPHMNTEAFF. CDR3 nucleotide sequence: TGCAGTGCTAGAGATCCGCACATGAACACTGAAGCTTTCTTT.

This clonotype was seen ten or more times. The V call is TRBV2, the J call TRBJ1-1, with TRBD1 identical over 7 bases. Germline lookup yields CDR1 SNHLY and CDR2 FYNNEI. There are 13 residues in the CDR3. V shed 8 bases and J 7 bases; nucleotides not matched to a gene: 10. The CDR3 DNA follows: TGTGCCAGCTCCTCGGGGCAGGGGGATGAAGCTTTCTTT. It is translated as CASSSGQGDEAFF.

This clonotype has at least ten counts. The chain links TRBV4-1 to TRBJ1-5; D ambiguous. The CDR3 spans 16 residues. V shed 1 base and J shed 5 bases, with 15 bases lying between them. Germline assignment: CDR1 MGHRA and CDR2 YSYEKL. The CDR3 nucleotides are TGCGCCAGCAGCCAAGGTCATTCGAGGGAACATCAGCCCCAGCATTTT. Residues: CASSQGHSREHQPQHF.

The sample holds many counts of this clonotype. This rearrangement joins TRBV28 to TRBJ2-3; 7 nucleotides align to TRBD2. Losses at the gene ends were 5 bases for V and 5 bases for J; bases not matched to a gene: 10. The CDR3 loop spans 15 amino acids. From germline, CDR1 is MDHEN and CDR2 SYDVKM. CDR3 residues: CASSPGGIQGDTQYF. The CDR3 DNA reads TGTGCCAGCAGTCCCGGGGGGATCCAGGGAGATACGCAGTATTTT.

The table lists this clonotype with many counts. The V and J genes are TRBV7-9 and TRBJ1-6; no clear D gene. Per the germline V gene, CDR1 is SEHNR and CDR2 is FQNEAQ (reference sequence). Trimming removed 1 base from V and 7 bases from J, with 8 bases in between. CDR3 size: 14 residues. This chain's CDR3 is CASSLEGFNSPLHF. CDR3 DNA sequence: TGTGCCAGCAGCTTAGAAGGGTTCAATTCACCCCTCCACTTT.

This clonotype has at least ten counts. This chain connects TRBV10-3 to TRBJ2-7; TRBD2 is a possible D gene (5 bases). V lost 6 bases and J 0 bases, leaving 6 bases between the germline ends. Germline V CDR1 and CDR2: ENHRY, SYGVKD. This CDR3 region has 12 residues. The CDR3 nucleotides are TGTGCCATCAGGGACTCCTCCTACGAGCAGTACTTC. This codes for CAIRDSSYEQYF.

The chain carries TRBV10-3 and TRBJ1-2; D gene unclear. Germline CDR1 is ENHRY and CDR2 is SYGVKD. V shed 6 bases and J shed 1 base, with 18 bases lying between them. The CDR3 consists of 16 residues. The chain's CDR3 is CAIRWRNSLINYGYTF. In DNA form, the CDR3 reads TGTGCCATCAGGTGGAGGAACAGTCTCATTAACTATGGCTACACCTTC.

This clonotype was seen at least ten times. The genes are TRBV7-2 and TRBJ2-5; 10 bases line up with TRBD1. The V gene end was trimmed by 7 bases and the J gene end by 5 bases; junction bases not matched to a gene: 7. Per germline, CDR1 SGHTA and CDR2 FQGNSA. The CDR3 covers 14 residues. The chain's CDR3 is CASTRDRGWETQYF. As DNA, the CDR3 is TGTGCCAGCACCCGGGACAGGGGATGGGAGACCCAGTACTTC.